The 32 T cell receptor beta chains in this list originate from one sample, sequenced in a study of identical twins. TCRdb redid the calling of the 5' RACE reads with MiXCR, one entry per CDR3 protein. The repertoire includes 650,000 to 750,000 distinct CDR3 sequences, over 20% of them detected once, and more than 4% sits in the top ten. These data are also associated with another study on T cells expressing NK-cell markers.

The specimen was PBMCs. The receptor source for this set is a young woman in good health.

The chain recombines TRBV5-1 with TRBJ2-5; D perhaps matches TRBD2 (7 bases). CDR1 is SGHRS, CDR2 YFSETQ, per germline. V lost 5 bases to trimming and J lost 4 bases, with 15 bases between them. CDR3 length: 14 amino acids. The CDR3 protein is CASRRGGPLETQYF. CDR3 nucleotide sequence: TGCGCCAGCAGGAGGGGGGGCCCTTTAGAGACCCAGTACTTC.

Sample share makes this clonotype medium-sized. The rearrangement joins TRBV20-1 to TRBJ2-2; 8 bases fit TRBD1. The length of the CDR3 is 15 residues. Trimming took 5 bases from V and 3 from J; bases not matched to a gene: 8. The V gene's germline CDR1 is DFQATT and CDR2 SNEGSKA (reference sequence). CDR3 nucleotides: TGCAGTGCTGTTAAGACAGGGGTCCACACCGGGGAGCTGTTTTTT. This encodes CSAVKTGVHTGELFF.

This chain connects TRBV5-8 to TRBJ1-2, with TRBD1 matching 8 bases. This CDR3 is built from 15 residues. Germline values: CDR1 SGHTS, CDR2 YDEGEE. Trimming removed 2 bases from V and 3 bases from J; junction bases left unmatched: 6. The DNA for the CDR3 is TGTGCCAGCAGCTTTACAGGGGGAGTAGACTATGGCTACACCTTC. Amino acids: CASSFTGGVDYGYTF.

This clonotype was picked up a small number of times. V and J are TRBV7-2 and TRBJ2-2; the D is unclear. Between the trimmed V and J ends, which lost 5 bases and 4 bases, there was a span of 14 bases. Germline lookup yields CDR1 SGHTA and CDR2 FQGNSA. The CDR3 runs to 15 residues. The CDR3 DNA is TGTGCCAGCAGCCCCGATCCCCTTCGCACCGGGGAGCTGTTTTTT. It codes for CASSPDPLRTGELFF.

This clonotype was counted only a few times. The rearrangement uses TRBV20-1 and TRBJ2-3, with D perhaps matching TRBD1 (5 bases). Germline-derived CDR1 and CDR2 are DFQATT and SNEGSKA (reference sequence). CDR3 length: 12 residues. Trimming removed 3 bases from V and 7 bases from J, with 11 bases in between. The CDR3 reads CSASGHRYTQYF. CDR3 nucleotide sequence: TGCAGTGCTAGCGGACACCGTTATACGCAGTATTTT.

This chain links TRBV7-6 with TRBJ1-1, with D uncertain. The CDR3 spans 14 residues. Trimming took 0 bases from V and 1 from J, leaving 6 bases between them. Per germline, CDR1 SGHVS and CDR2 FNYEAQ. Here the CDR3 DNA reads TGTGCCAGCAGCTTAGCGTTTGAGAACACTGAAGCTTTCTTT. Protein: CASSLAFENTEAFF.

The rearrangement joins TRBV5-6 to TRBJ2-7; no clear D. The CDR3 length is 12 residues. V was pared by 4 bases and J by 6 bases, with 11 bases between. The germline V gene has CDR1 SGHDT and CDR2 YYEEEE. CDR3 region: CASSPVAAEQYF. The CDR3 DNA is TGTGCCAGCAGCCCCGTGGCAGCCGAGCAGTACTTC.

This sequence joins TRBV3-1 and TRBJ2-5, with D tentatively TRBD2 (6 bases). CDR3 length equals 19 residues. Deletions cut 2 bases from V and 4 bases from J, with 26 bases between. The V gene's germline CDR1 is LGHDT and CDR2 YNNKEL (reference sequence). The CDR3 reads CASSQPRGVGGAGGETQYF. CDR3 coding DNA: TGTGCCAGCAGCCAACCTCGCGGAGTTGGCGGGGCTGGGGGAGAGACCCAGTACTTC.

The V call is TRBV10-1, the J call TRBJ2-7; 7 bases map to TRBD2. The CDR3 is 13 residues long. Per the germline V gene, CDR1 is WNHNN and CDR2 is SYGVQD (reference sequence). The trim removed 3 bases at V and 6 bases at J, leaving 5 bases unmatched. The CDR3 protein is CASSDVPGGEQYF. The CDR3 nucleotides are TGCGCCAGCAGTGATGTACCGGGAGGCGAGCAGTACTTC.

With regard to this clonotype: A read error may explain this, as a much larger clone is one base away. V usage is TRBV20-1 and J usage is TRBJ2-7; D possibly corresponds to TRBD1 (5 bases). The CDR3 is made up of 13 amino acids. The V end lost 6 bases, the J end lost 1 base, and 13 bases lay between the germline ends. Germline V gives CDR1 DFQATT, CDR2 SNEGSKA (reference sequence). The CDR3 protein is CSAPQVVSYEQYF. DNA of the CDR3: TGCAGTGCCCCACAGGTGGTGTCCTACGAGCAGTACTTC.

The chain combines TRBV5-1 with TRBJ2-5; possibly TRBD1 or TRBD2 for D (5 bases each). V lost 4 bases, J lost 3 bases, and 22 bases lay in between. CDR1 is SGHRS, CDR2 YFSETQ, per germline. The CDR3 runs 17 residues. The CDR3 DNA reads TGCGCCAGCAGCCTTGGGATCACCGGGACGGAAGAAGAGACCCAGTACTTC. Residues: CASSLGITGTEEETQYF.

The V and J genes are TRBV6-5 and TRBJ2-1; 8 bases are shared with TRBD2. The ends lost 2 bases at V and 4 bases at J; junction bases unmatched: 4. Germline lookup yields CDR1 MNHEY and CDR2 SVGAGI. The CDR3 spans 15 residues. The CDR3 DNA follows: TGTGCCAGCAGTTACACGGGGGGGCTGTACAATGAGCAGTTCTTC. It codes for CASSYTGGLYNEQFF.

The chain couples TRBV20-1 to TRBJ2-7; no definite D call. CDR3 length: 14 amino acids. V dropped 8 bases and J dropped 4 bases, with 21 bases sitting between them. CDR1 and CDR2 from the germline V gene are DFQATT and SNEGSKA (reference sequence). The CDR3 bases are TGCAGTTCAGCCCGGGCCTTTGCGGATTACGAGCAGTACTTC. This encodes CSSARAFADYEQYF.

This chain connects TRBV7-3 to TRBJ2-3, with unresolved D. This CDR3 is 13 amino acids long. Germline CDR1 SGHTA, CDR2 FQGTGA. Trimming pared 1 base from V and 3 bases from J, leaving 5 bases between. CDR3 sequence: CASSLKGTDTQYF. In DNA, the CDR3 is TGTGCCAGCAGCTTAAAGGGAACAGATACGCAGTATTTT. The variable domain in full, completed from reference TRBV7-3 and TRBJ2-3, reads GAGVSQTPSNKVTEKGKYVELRCDPISGHTALYWYRQSLGQGPEFLIYFQGTGAADDSGLPNDRFFAVRPEGSVSTLKIQRTERGDSAVYLCASSLKGTDTQYFGPGTRLTVL.

This clonotype was seen at least ten times. The V and J genes are TRBV20-1 and TRBJ2-7; D tentatively reads TRBD1 or TRBD2 (5 bases each). The CDR3 contains 13 residues. The germline V gene has CDR1 DFQATT and CDR2 SNEGSKA (reference sequence). Trimming took off 3 bases at V and 2 bases at J, with 11 bases between the two ends. The CDR3 is CSASTRDPYEQYF. CDR3 sequence (DNA): TGCAGTGCTAGCACACGGGACCCCTACGAGCAGTACTTC.

This clonotype was counted a few times. The chain joins TRBV5-1 to TRBJ2-2; 8 nucleotides match TRBD1. There are 15 residues in the CDR3. CDR1 is SGHRS, CDR2 YFSETQ, per germline. Trimming cost V 3 bases and J 7 bases; bases outside gene matches: 8. CDR3 in DNA: TGCGCCAGCAGCTCTCCGGACAGGGAGGTCGGGGAGCTGTTTTTT. Protein sequence: CASSSPDREVGELFF.

V gene TRBV5-5 combines with J gene TRBJ2-3, with 7 nucleotides matching TRBD2. V shed 4 bases and J 6 bases; nucleotides not matched to a gene: 5. The CDR3 is 13 residues long. CDR1 is SGHKS and CDR2 is YYEKEE in the germline V gene (reference sequence). The CDR3 region has the DNA TGTGCCAGCAGCCCTGGGGGGGTGGATACGCAGTATTTT. Its translation: CASSPGGVDTQYF. Complete variable domain (other parts from reference TRBV5-5 and TRBJ2-3): DAGVTQSPTHLIKTRGQQVTLRCSPISGHKSVSWYQQVLGQGPQFIFQYYEKEERGRGNFPDRFSARQFPNYSSELNVNALLLGDSALYLCASSPGGVDTQYFGPGTRLTVL.

The V and J genes are TRBV7-6 and TRBJ2-5, with TRBD2 matching over 7 bases. V dropped 8 bases and J dropped 4; count of bases not matched to a gene: 7. The CDR3 loop spans 13 amino acids. Germline values: CDR1 SGHVS, CDR2 FNYEAQ. As DNA, the CDR3 is TGTGCCAGCCAGCGGGATCTCTTAGAGACCCAGTACTTC. Its translation: CASQRDLLETQYF.

This clonotype was observed a few times. The chain combines TRBV9 with TRBJ2-5, with 9 bases aligning to TRBD2. The CDR3 totals 16 residues. The germline V gene encodes CDR1 SGDLS and CDR2 YYNGEE. With V trimmed by 1 base and J by 5 bases, 9 bases remained unmatched. The CDR3 DNA follows: TGTGCCAGCAGCGTACACGGCGGGGGGGCCCGGGAGACCCAGTACTTC. It specifies CASSVHGGGARETQYF.

The sample holds a few counts of this clonotype. The chain employs TRBV10-3 and TRBJ2-3; perhaps TRBD2 as D (6 bases). CDR3 length: 15 amino acids. V dropped 0 bases and J dropped 1 base, with 8 bases sitting between them. Germline V gives CDR1 ENHRY, CDR2 SYGVKD. The CDR3 coding sequence is TGTGCCATCAGTGAGTCCCAGCGGGGCACAGATACGCAGTATTTT. Translated: CAISESQRGTDTQYF.

The J gene is TRBJ1-1, the V gene TRBV4-3, with D unresolved. Trimming took 0 bases from V and 0 from J, leaving 8 bases between them. This CDR3 is built from 15 residues. CDR1 is LGHNA and CDR2 is YSLEER in the germline V gene. CDR3 in DNA: TGCGCCAGCAGCCAAGAGGGCGACATGAACACTGAAGCTTTCTTT. This encodes CASSQEGDMNTEAFF.

V usage is TRBV7-9 and J usage is TRBJ2-1, with D possibly matching TRBD1 (6 bases). Germline V gives CDR1 SEHNR, CDR2 FQNEAQ (reference sequence). V was cut by 3 bases and J by 9 bases, with 12 bases left in between. CDR3 size: 13 residues. Written as DNA, the CDR3 is TGTGCCAGCAGCTTGGCAACAGGGAGTGAGCAGTTCTTC. Translation gives CASSLATGSEQFF.

This clonotype was recorded a few times. The V and J genes are TRBV20-1 and TRBJ2-7, with TRBD1 identical over 7 bases. After removal of 6 bases from V and 3 bases from J, the junction contained 8 bases not matched to a gene. The germline CDR1 and CDR2 sequences are DFQATT and SNEGSKA (reference sequence). The CDR3 runs 13 residues. CDR3 nucleotides: TGCAGTGCCCGGGGACAGTTTAACTACGAGCAGTACTTC. Encoded protein: CSARGQFNYEQYF.

This clonotype was counted between two and nine times. The rearrangement links TRBV12-3 or TRBV12-4 to TRBJ2-1, with 10 bases lining up with TRBD2. V was clipped by 3 bases and J by 3 bases; unmatched bases: 5. The CDR3 sequence is 16 residues long. CDR3 coding DNA: TGTGCCAGCAGTTTGGGATCTAGCGGGAGCTACAATGAGCAGTTCTTC. Translation: CASSLGSSGSYNEQFF.

This clonotype was observed at least ten times. The genes are TRBV6-5 and TRBJ1-2; TRBD1 matches 7 bases. V lost 0 bases, J lost 6 bases, and 4 bases stayed unmatched. Looked up from germline, CDR1 is MNHEY and CDR2 is SVGAGI. CDR3 length: 14 residues. The CDR3 DNA sequence: TGTGCCAGCAGTTACTCGTGGACAGGAAATGGCTACACCTTC. Translation: CASSYSWTGNGYTF.

This clonotype has only a few counts. The CDR3 sequence is CASSGWDAAASEQYF. The CDR3 DNA is TGCGCCAGCAGTGGATGGGACGCAGCCGCTTCCGAGCAGTACTTC. This chain links TRBV10-2 with TRBJ2-7; D is tentatively TRBD1 or TRBD2 (5 bases each). The CDR3 extends over 15 amino acids. The V and J ends lost 4 bases and 6 bases respectively, with 19 bases between them. From germline, CDR1 is WSHSY and CDR2 SAAADI.

This clonotype was seen more than once but under ten times. The chain couples TRBV7-9 to TRBJ2-1, with 7 bases that match TRBD1. The CDR3 extends over 17 amino acids. Trimming cost V 4 bases and J 2 bases; bases outside gene matches: 11. Germline assignment: CDR1 SEHNR and CDR2 FQNEAQ (reference sequence). CDR3 coding DNA: TGTGCCAGCAGCTCCTCGTTCAGGGGGAAAACCTACAATGAGCAGTTCTTC. Its protein product is CASSSSFRGKTYNEQFF.

Written as DNA, the CDR3 is TGTGCCAGCAGCCAAGGTCGGAGCAGGGCTTCAGACACAGATACGCAGTATTTT. Its protein product is CASSQGRSRASDTDTQYF. The chain uses TRBV3-1 and TRBJ2-3, with D possibly being TRBD1 (5 bases). The ends were cut back, 1 base at V and 2 bases at J, with 19 bases in the middle. This CDR3 is built from 18 residues. Looked up from germline, CDR1 is LGHDT and CDR2 is YNNKEL (reference sequence).

The chain employs TRBV5-1 and TRBJ1-2; D is uncertain. Germline V gives CDR1 SGHRS, CDR2 YFSETQ. The V gene lost 4 bases and the J gene lost 8 bases, with 18 bases spanning the gap. The CDR3 is 14 residues long. The CDR3 DNA reads TGCGCCAGCAGCAAGGGCACGGATCAAGGGGGCTACACCTTC. Translating gives CASSKGTDQGGYTF.

V is TRBV6-1 and J is TRBJ1-4; D might be TRBD1 (6 bases). This CDR3 is 12 amino acids long. In germline, CDR1 is MNHNS, CDR2 SASEGT. DNA for the CDR3: TGTGCAGCTTACAGGGCTCCCGAAAAACTGTTTTTT. Translating gives CAAYRAPEKLFF.

This clonotype was found once. J is TRBJ2-2 and V is TRBV7-2, with 7 bases identical to TRBD2. With V trimmed by 5 bases and J by 6 bases, 3 bases remained unmatched. Germline loops: CDR1 SGHTA, CDR2 FQGNSA. The CDR3 is made up of 13 amino acids. CDR3: CASSGRAPGELFF. In DNA, the CDR3 is TGTGCCAGCAGCGGGAGGGCCCCCGGGGAGCTGTTTTTT.

This chain connects TRBV20-1 to TRBJ2-7, with unresolved D. CDR1 and CDR2 (germline): DFQATT, SNEGSKA (reference sequence). The CDR3 spans 13 residues. V lost 4 bases and J lost 0, with 10 bases in between. CDR3 DNA: TGCAGTGCTACGGCCAGAAGCTCCTACGAGCAGTACTTC. Amino acid sequence: CSATARSSYEQYF.